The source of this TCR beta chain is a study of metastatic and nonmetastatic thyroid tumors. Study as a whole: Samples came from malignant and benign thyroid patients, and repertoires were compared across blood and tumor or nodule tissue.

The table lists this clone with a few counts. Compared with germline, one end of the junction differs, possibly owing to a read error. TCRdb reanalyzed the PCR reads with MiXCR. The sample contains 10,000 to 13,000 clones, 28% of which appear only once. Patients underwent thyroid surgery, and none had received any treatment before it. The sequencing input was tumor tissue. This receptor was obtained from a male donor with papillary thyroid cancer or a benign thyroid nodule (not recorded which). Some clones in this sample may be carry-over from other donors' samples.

In nucleotides, the CDR3 is TGTGCCAGCAGTGAGAGACAGGGTTTCGGGCGGCACACTGAAGCTTTATTT. Residues: CASSERQGFGRHTEALF. The genes are TRBV6-1 and TRBJ1-1; 7 bases agree with TRBD1. Germline values: CDR1 MNHNS, CDR2 SASEGT. The CDR3 loop spans 17 amino acids.